This TCR beta chain was identified during a study of T cells after yellow fever vaccination. Study-wide background: Libraries from low-cell-number fractions were prepared with the SMART-Seq v4 Ultra Low Input RNA kit.

It was through 5'RACE template switching that TCR cDNA was made, with a universal primer site and UMIs added. Via MiXCR, TCRdb re-called the 5' RACE reads, giving one row per CDR3 protein. The sample has some 120,000 distinct CDR3 sequences, almost 9% seen once. On this clonotype itself: The antigen remains undetermined.

The CDR3 loop spans 16 amino acids. Germline-derived CDR1 and CDR2 are SGHDN and FVKESK. Trimming shortened V by 5 bases and J by 0 bases, and 14 bases separated the two germline ends. Study results and caveats: Most primary-vaccination clones recurred post-booster (approximately 95% CD4, roughly 87% CD8).

The material was CD8+ T cells sorted from PBMCs, obtained on the day of the yellow fever booster vaccination. This receptor was taken from a man younger than 35 who received the YFV17D yellow fever vaccine. The gene calls are TRBV14 and TRBJ1-5; unclear D gene. This chain's CDR3 is CASSAPPQNSNQPQHF. In nucleotides, the CDR3 is TGTGCCAGCAGCGCCCCCCCACAGAATAGCAATCAGCCCCAGCATTTT.